These 13 T cell receptor beta chains share one sample of origin, sequenced in a study of blood T cell repertoires in COVID-19. This table comes from immunoSEQ multiplex PCR, and its TCRdb copy is limited to in-frame clones, with some not included. Of about 320,000 clones in the sample, 89% were seen once. What was sequenced was PBMCs or T cells enriched from blood (not recorded which). These receptors originate from a man aged 60-69 years who had recovered from COVID-19.

As for this clone: This CDR3 is also generated by other DNA sequences in the sample. This rearrangement joins TRBV9 to TRBJ2-1; a possible D gene is TRBD2 (5 bases). Deletions cut 2 bases from V and 0 bases from J, with 9 bases between. This CDR3 spans 15 amino acids. Germline CDR1 and CDR2: SGDLS and YYNGEE. The CDR3 region has the DNA TGTGCCAGCAGCGTTTCGGGGAGCTCCTACAATGAGCAGTTCTTC. Translation gives CASSVSGSSYNEQFF.

This clone occurred once. V gene TRBV18 combines with J gene TRBJ1-4; D uncertain. V shed 8 bases and J shed 0 bases, with 13 bases lying between them. Germline V gene sequence: CDR1 KGHSH, CDR2 LQKENI. The CDR3 runs to 15 residues. The CDR3 here is CASAVRITTNEKLFF. DNA of the CDR3: TGTGCCAGCGCCGTCAGGATAACAACTAATGAAAAACTGTTTTTT.

The chain carries TRBV6-5 and TRBJ2-2; 7 bases match TRBD2. This CDR3 comprises 14 residues. The J segment lost 10 bases and the V segment lost 6 bases, leaving 11 bases of the junction unmatched. CDR1 MNHEY and CDR2 SVGAGI come from the germline V gene. The CDR3, as DNA: TGTGCCAGCAGCCCCACCGCGGGGGAAGCGGAGCTGTTTTTT. It specifies CASSPTAGEAELFF.

This clone has just a few counts. The chain has TRBV3-1 (or the pseudogene TRBV3-2) and TRBJ2-3; D not resolved. Trimming took 2 bases from V and 3 from J, leaving 9 bases between them. This CDR3 comprises 14 residues. Germline V gene data show CDR1 as LGHDT and CDR2 as YNNKEL (reference sequence). For the CDR3, the DNA is TGTGCCAGCAGCCAACGCGGCAGTACAGATACGCAGTATTTT. It encodes CASSQRGSTDTQYF.

The chain links TRBV11-2 to TRBJ1-1; possible D gene TRBD1, 5 bases. This CDR3 has 13 residues. The V gene lost 1 base and the J gene lost 6 bases, with 9 bases spanning the gap. CDR1 and CDR2 (germline): SGHAT, FQNNGV. The CDR3 region is CASSLAGGAEAFF. CDR3 in DNA: TGTGCCAGCAGCTTAGCCGGAGGGGCTGAAGCTTTCTTT.

This clone appeared a single time. This chain joins TRBV6-5 and TRBJ2-1; no clear D gene. This CDR3 region has 11 residues. Per germline, CDR1 MNHEY and CDR2 SVGAGI. V lost 5 bases, J lost 12 bases, and 11 bases lay in between. For the CDR3, the DNA is TGTGCCAGCAGTCTACCTTATGGGCAGTTCTTC. Amino acids: CASSLPYGQFF.

J is TRBJ1-3 and V is TRBV28; maybe TRBD1 (6 bases). Germline V CDR1 and CDR2: MDHEN, SYDVKM. The CDR3 is 14 residues long. Trimming cost V 7 bases and J 9 bases, with 19 bases left between them. The CDR3: CASTAPGVSITIYF. For the CDR3, the DNA is TGTGCCAGCACCGCACCAGGGGTTTCGATCACCATATATTTT.

This clone was detected only once. The chain links TRBV7-9 to TRBJ2-1; possibly TRBD2 for D (6 bases). The CDR3 length is 13 residues. Deletions cut 5 bases from V and 9 bases from J, with 14 bases between. Germline assignment: CDR1 SEHNR and CDR2 FQNEAQ (reference sequence). This CDR3 reads CASSPEGGIEQFF. In nucleotides, the CDR3 is TGTGCCAGCAGCCCGGAGGGCGGGATTGAGCAGTTCTTC.

The chain employs TRBV20-1 and TRBJ2-3; 7 bases are shared with TRBD2. The length of the CDR3 is 15 residues. V gave up 3 bases and J gave up 2 bases; unmatched junction bases: 8. CDR1 DFQATT and CDR2 SNEGSKA come from the germline V gene (reference sequence). CDR3 sequence: CSASRGLSSTDTQYF. The CDR3 DNA reads as TGCAGTGCTAGTAGGGGACTAAGTTCCACAGATACGCAGTATTTT.

This clone showed up just once. The V and J genes are TRBV28 and TRBJ2-7; 11 bases match TRBD1. The germline CDR1 and CDR2 sequences are MDHEN and SYDVKM. This CDR3 region has 16 residues. The V gene end was trimmed by 7 bases and the J gene end by 4 bases; junction bases not matched to a gene: 12. The CDR3 region is CASTLRPGTGGYEQYF. The CDR3 nucleotides read TGTGCCAGCACCCTAAGGCCCGGGACAGGGGGTTACGAGCAGTACTTC.

The chain joins TRBV5-1 to TRBJ1-5, with TRBD1 matching over 7 bases. The length of the CDR3 is 15 residues. Germline V gene data show CDR1 as SGHRS and CDR2 as YFSETQ. V was pared by 4 bases and J by 4 bases, with 8 bases of the junction left unmatched. The CDR3 is CASSTSGTENQPQHF. CDR3 DNA sequence: TGCGCCAGCAGCACTTCCGGGACAGAAAATCAGCCCCAGCATTTT.

The V and J genes are TRBV5-1 and TRBJ2-7; 7 bases are a match to TRBD1. This CDR3 has 14 residues. V shed 0 bases and J 3 bases; nucleotides not matched to a gene: 3. Germline CDR1 SGHRS, CDR2 YFSETQ. This chain's CDR3 is CASSLEGANYEQYF. For the CDR3, the DNA is TGCGCCAGCAGCTTGGAGGGGGCGAACTACGAGCAGTACTTC.

This clone was counted once. The V call is TRBV7-2, the J call TRBJ2-7; TRBD2 might be the D (7 bases). Germline CDR1 is SGHTA and CDR2 is FQGNSA. The length of the CDR3 is 17 residues. V lost 4 bases and J 4 bases, leaving 23 bases between the germline ends. The CDR3, as DNA: TGTGCCAGCAGCTCCGGCTATGGGAGGGGGGGGCGATACGAGCAGTACTTC. It yields the protein CASSSGYGRGGRYEQYF.